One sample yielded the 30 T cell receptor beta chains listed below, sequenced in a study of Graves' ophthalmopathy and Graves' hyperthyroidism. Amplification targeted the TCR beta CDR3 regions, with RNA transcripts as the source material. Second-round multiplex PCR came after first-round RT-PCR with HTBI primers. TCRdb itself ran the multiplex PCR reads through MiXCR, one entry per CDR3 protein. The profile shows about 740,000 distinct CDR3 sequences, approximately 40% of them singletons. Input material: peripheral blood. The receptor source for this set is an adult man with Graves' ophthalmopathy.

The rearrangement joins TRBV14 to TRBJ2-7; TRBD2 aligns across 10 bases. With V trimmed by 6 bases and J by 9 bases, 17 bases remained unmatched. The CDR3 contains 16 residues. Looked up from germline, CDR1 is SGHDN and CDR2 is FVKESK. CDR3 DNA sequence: TGTGCCAGCAGTTCAATTGCGTCCAGCGGGAGGGATCGGCAGTACTTC. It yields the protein CASSSIASSGRDRQYF.

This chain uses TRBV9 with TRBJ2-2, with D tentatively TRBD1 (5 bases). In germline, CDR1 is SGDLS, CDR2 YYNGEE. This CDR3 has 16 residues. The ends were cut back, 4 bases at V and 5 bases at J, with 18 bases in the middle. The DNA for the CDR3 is TGTGCCAGCAGCAATAACCAGGGTCTAAGGACCGGGGAGCTGTTTTTT. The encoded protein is CASSNNQGLRTGELFF.

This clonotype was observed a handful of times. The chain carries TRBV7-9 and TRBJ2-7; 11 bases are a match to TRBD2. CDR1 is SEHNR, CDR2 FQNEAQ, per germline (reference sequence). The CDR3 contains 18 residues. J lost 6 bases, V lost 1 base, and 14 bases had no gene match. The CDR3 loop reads CASSLVETSGKEGSEQYF. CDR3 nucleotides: TGTGCCAGCAGCTTAGTCGAGACTAGCGGGAAGGAAGGTAGCGAGCAGTACTTC.

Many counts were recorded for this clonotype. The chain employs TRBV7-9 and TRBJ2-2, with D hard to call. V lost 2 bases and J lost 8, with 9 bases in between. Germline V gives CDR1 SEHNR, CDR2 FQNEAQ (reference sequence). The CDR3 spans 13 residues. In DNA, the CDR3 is TGTGCCAGCAGCTTAACCTCATGGGGGGAGCTGTTTTTT. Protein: CASSLTSWGELFF.

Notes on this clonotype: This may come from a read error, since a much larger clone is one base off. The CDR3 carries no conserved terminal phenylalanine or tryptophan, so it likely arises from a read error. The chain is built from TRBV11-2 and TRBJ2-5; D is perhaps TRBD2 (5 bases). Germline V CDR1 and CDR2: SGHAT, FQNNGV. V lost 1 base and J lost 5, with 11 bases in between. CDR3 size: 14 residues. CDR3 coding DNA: TGTGCCAGCAGCTTAGTTACTAGTCGGGAGACCCAGTACTGC. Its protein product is CASSLVTSRETQYC.

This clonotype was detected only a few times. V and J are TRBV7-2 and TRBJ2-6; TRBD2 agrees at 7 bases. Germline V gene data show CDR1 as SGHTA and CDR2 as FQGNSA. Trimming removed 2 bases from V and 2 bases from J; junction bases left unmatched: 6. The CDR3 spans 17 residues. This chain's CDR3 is CASSLITGGTGANVLTF. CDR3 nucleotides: TGTGCCAGCAGCTTAATTACGGGAGGAACTGGGGCCAACGTCCTGACTTTC.

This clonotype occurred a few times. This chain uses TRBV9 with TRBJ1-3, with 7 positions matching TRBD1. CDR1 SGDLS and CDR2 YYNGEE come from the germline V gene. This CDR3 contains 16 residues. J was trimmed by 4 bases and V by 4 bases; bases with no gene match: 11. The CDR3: CASSPKTGPVGNTIYF. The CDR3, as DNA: TGTGCCAGCAGCCCCAAGACAGGGCCCGTCGGAAACACCATATATTTT. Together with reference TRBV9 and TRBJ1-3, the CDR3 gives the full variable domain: DSGVTQTPKHLITATGQRVTLRCSPRSGDLSVYWYQQSLDQGLQFLIQYYNGEERAKGNILERFSAQQFPDLHSELNLSSLELGDSALYFCASSPKTGPVGNTIYFGEGSWLTVV.

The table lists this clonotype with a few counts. The CDR3: CASSLGTDPRKTQYF. CDR3 coding DNA: TGTGCCAGCAGTCTGGGGACAGACCCGAGAAAGACCCAGTACTTC. The chain has TRBV12-3 or TRBV12-4 and TRBJ2-5, with TRBD1 matching over 7 bases. Trimming took 5 bases from V and 6 from J; bases not matched to a gene: 12. The CDR3 has 15 amino acids.

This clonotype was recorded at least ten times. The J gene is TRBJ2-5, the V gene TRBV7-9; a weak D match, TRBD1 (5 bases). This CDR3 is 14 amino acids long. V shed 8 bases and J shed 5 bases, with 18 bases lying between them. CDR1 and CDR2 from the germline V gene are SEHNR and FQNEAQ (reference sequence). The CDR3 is CASGASGRHETQYF. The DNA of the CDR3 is TGTGCCAGCGGGGCGTCCGGTCGTCACGAGACCCAGTACTTC.

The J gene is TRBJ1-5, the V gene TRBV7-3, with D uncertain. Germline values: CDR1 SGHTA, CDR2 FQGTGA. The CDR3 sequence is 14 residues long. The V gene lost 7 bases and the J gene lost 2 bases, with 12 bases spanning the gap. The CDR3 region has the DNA TGTGCCAGCATCGGTAAGAGGGGCAATCAGCCCCAGCATTTT. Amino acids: CASIGKRGNQPQHF.

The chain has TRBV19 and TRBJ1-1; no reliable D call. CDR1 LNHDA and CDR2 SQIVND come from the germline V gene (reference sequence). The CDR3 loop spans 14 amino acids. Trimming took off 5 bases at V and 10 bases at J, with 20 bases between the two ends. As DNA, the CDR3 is TGTGCCAGTAGTTTACAAGCGAGCTCGCCGACAGCTTTCTTT. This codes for CASSLQASSPTAFF.

CDR3 region: CATSRDGLGTYVLTF. The CDR3 DNA reads as TGTGCCACCAGCAGAGATGGGCTAGGGACCTACGTCCTGACTTTC. This chain joins TRBV15 and TRBJ2-6; D is perhaps TRBD1 or TRBD2 (5 bases each). The CDR3 sequence is 15 residues long. V was cut by 0 bases and J by 11 bases, with 14 bases left in between. CDR1 LNHNV and CDR2 YYDKDF come from the germline V gene (reference sequence).

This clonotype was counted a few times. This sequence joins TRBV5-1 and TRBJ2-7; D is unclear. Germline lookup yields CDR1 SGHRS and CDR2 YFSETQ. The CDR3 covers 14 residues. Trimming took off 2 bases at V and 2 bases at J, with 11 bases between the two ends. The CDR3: CASSFWGITYEQYF. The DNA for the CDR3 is TGCGCCAGCAGCTTCTGGGGAATCACCTACGAGCAGTACTTC.

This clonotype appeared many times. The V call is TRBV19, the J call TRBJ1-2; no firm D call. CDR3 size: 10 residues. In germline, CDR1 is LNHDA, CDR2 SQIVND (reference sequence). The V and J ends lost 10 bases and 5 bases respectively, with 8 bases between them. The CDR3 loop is CATESYGYTF. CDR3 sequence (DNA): TGTGCCACTGAGTCTTATGGCTACACCTTC.

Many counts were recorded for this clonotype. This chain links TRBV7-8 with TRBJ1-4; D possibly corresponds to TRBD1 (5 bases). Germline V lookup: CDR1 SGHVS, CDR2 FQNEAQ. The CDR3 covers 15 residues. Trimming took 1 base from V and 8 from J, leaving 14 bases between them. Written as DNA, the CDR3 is TGTGCCAGCAGCTTAGGGGGACGTAACCGGGAAAAACTGTTTTTT. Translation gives CASSLGGRNREKLFF.

Here the CDR3 DNA reads TGTGCCAGCAGCCAACAACATGAAAAACTGTTTTTT. Its protein product is CASSQQHEKLFF. V usage is TRBV25-1 and J usage is TRBJ1-4; D ambiguous. CDR3 length: 12 residues. V lost 6 bases and J lost 6, with 8 bases in between. Germline CDR1 and CDR2: MGHDK and SYGVNS. Full variable domain (remainder filled in from reference TRBV25-1 and TRBJ1-4): EADIYQTPRYLVIGTGKKITLECSQTMGHDKMYWYQQDPGMELHLIHYSYGVNSTEKGDLSSESTVSRIRTEHFPLTLESARPSHTSQYLCASSQQHEKLFFGSGTQLSVL.

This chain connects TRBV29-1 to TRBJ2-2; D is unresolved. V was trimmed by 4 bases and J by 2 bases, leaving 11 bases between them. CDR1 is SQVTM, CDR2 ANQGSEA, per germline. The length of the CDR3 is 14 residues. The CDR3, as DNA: TGCAGCGTTGGTCAGAAAGAAAACACCGGGGAGCTGTTTTTT. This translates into CSVGQKENTGELFF.

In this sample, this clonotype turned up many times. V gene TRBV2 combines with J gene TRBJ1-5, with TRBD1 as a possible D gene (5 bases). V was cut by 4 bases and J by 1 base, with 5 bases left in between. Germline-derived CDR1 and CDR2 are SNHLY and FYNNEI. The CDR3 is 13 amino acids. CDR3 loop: CASSGDSNQPQHF. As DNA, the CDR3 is TGTGCCAGCAGTGGGGACAGCAATCAGCCCCAGCATTTT. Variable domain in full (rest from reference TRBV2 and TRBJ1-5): EPEVTQTPSHQVTQMGQEVILRCVPISNHLYFYWYRQILGQKVEFLVSFYNNEISEKSEIFDDQFSVERPDGSNFTLKIRSTKLEDSAMYFCASSGDSNQPQHFGDGTRLSIL.

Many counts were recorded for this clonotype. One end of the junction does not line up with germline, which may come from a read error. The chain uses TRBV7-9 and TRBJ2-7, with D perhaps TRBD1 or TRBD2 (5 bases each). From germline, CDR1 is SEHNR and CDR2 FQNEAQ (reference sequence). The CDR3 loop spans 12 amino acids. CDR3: CASSWGWQGGDF. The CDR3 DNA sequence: TGTGCCAGCAGCTGGGGGTGGCAGGGCGGCGACTTC.

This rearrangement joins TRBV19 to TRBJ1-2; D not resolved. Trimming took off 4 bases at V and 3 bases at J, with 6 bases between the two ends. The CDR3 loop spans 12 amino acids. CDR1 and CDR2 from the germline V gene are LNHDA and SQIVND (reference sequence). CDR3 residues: CASSTTDYGYTF. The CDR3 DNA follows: TGTGCCAGTAGTACAACCGACTATGGCTACACCTTC.

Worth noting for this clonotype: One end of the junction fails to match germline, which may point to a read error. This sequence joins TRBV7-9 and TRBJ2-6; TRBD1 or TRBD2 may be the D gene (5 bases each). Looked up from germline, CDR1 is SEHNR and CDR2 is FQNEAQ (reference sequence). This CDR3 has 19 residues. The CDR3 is CARSTTAGTVGVGANVLTF. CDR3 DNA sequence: TGTGCCCGCAGCACGACTGCCGGGACGGTAGGAGTAGGGGCCAACGTCCTGACTTTC.

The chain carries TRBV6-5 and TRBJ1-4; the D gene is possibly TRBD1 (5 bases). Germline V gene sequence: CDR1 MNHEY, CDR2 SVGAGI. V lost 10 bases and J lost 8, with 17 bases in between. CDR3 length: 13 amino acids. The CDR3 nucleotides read TGTGCCACGATGGGGACGGGAACGGAAAAACTGTTTTTT. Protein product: CATMGTGTEKLFF.

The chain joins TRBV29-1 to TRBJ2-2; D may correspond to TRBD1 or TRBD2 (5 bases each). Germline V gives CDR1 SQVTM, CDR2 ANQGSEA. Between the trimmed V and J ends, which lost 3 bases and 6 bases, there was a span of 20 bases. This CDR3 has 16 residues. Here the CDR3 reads CSVDPGSSGIAGELFF. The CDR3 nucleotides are TGCAGCGTTGATCCAGGGTCTTCGGGAATCGCCGGGGAGCTGTTTTTT.

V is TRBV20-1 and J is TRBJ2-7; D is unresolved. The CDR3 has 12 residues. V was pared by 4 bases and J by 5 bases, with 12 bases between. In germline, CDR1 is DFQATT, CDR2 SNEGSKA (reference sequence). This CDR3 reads CSAKEREHEQYF. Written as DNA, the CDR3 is TGCAGTGCTAAGGAAAGAGAGCACGAGCAGTACTTC.

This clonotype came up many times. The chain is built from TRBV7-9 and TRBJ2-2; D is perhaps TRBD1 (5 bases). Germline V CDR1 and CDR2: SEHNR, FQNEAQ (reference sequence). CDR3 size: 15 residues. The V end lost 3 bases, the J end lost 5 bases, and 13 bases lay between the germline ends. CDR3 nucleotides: TGTGCCAGCAGCTTTGGGCCCGCAGGGACCGGGGAGCTGTTTTTT. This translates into CASSFGPAGTGELFF.

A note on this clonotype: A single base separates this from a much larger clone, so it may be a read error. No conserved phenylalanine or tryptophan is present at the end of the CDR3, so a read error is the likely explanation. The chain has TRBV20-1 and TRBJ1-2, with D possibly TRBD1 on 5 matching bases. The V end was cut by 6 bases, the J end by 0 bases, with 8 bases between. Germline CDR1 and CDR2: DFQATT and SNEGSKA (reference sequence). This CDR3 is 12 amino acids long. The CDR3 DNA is TGCAGTGCAGGGACTTCTAACTATGGCTACACCCTC. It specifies CSAGTSNYGYTL.

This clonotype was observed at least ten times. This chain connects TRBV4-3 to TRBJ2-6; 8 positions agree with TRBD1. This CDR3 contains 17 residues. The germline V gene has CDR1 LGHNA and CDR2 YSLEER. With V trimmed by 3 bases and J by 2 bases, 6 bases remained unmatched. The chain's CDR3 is CASSQAPTGAGANVLTF. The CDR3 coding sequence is TGCGCCAGCAGCCAGGCGCCGACAGGGGCTGGGGCCAACGTCCTGACTTTC.

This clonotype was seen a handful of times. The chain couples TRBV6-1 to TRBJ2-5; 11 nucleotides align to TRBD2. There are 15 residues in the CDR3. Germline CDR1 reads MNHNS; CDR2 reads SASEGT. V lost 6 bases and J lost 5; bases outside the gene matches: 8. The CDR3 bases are TGTGCCAGCAGCGAGACTAGCGGGGTGGGGGAGACCCAGTACTTC. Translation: CASSETSGVGETQYF.

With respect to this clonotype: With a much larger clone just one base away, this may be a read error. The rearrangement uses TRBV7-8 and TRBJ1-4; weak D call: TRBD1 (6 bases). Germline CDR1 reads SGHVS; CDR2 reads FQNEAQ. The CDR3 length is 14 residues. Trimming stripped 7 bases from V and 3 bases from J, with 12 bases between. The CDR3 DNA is TGTGCCAGCAACTCCACAGGGTCTAATGAAAAACTGTTTTTT. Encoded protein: CASNSTGSNEKLFF.

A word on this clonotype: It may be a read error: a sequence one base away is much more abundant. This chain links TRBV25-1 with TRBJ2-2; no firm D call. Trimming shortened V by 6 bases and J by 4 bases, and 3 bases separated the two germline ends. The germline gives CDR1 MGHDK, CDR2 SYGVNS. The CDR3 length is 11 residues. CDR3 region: CASRSTGELFF. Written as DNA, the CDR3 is TGTGCCAGCAGGTCCACCGGGGAGCTGTTTTTT.